This T cell receptor beta chain was identified in a study of T cells expressing NK-cell markers. Overall study findings and caveats: Leadership of the CD3+CD56-NKG2C+ fraction also belonged to these clonotypes in several donors. In more than five donors, dominant CD3+CD56+NKG2C+ clonotypes ranked among the top 10 CD8+ clonotypes.

Germline CDR1 is SGHKS and CDR2 is YYEKEE (reference sequence). The CDR3 spans 17 residues. 5'RACE template switching with UMIs generated TCR beta cDNA. TCRdb re-called the 5' RACE reads and shows each CDR3 protein once, DNA omitted. This sample's table reports 450,000 to 600,000 distinct CDR3 sequences. Concerning this clonotype itself: Its target is not known.

The sequenced sample consisted of blood T cells: a sorted CD56 or NKG2C T cell subset, CD4+ or CD8+ T cells, or bulk PBMC T cells (not recorded which). This clonotype was obtained from a man aged 18 to 30 in good health. The chain recombines TRBV5-5 with TRBJ2-5; no DNA is available, so the TRBD2 call from TCRdb remains unchecked. CDR3 in amino acids: CASSLSLAGGYQETQYF.